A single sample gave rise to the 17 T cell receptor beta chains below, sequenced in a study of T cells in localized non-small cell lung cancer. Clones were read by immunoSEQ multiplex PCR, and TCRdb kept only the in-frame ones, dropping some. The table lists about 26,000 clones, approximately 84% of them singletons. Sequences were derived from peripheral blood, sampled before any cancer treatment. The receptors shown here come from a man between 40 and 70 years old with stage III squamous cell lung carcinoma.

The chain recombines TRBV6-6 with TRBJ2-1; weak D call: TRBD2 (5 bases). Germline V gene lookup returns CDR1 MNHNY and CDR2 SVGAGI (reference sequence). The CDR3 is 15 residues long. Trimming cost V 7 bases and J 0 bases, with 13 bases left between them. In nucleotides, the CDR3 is TGTGCCAGCATCCTAGCCCCGAACTCCTACAATGAGCAGTTCTTC. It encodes CASILAPNSYNEQFF.

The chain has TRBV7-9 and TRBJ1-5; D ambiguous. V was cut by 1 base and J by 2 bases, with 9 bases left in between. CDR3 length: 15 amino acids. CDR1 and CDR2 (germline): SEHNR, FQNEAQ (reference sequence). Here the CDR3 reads CASSLEWGGNQPQHF. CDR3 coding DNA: TGTGCCAGCAGCTTAGAATGGGGTGGCAATCAGCCCCAGCATTTT.

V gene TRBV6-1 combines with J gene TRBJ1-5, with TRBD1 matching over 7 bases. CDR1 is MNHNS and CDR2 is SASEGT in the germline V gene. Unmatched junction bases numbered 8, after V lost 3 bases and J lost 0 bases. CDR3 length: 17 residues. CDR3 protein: CASSDWAGGLSNQPQHF. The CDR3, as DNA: TGTGCCAGCAGTGATTGGGCAGGGGGACTTAGCAATCAGCCCCAGCATTTT.

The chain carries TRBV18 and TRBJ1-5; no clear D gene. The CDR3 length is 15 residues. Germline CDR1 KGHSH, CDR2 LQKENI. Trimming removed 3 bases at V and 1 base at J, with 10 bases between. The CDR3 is CASSPTGLSNQPQHF. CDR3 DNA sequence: TGTGCCAGCTCACCCACGGGTCTGAGCAATCAGCCCCAGCATTTT. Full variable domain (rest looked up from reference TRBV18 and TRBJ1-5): NAGVMQNPRHLVRRRGQEARLRCSPMKGHSHVYWYRQLPEEGLKFMVYLQKENIIDESGMPKERFSAEFPKEGPSILRIQQVVRGDSAAYFCASSPTGLSNQPQHFGDGTRLSIL.

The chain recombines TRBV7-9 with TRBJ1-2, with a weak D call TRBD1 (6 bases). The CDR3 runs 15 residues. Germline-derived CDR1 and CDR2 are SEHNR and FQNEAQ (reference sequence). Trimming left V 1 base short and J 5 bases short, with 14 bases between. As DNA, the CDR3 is TGTGCCAGCAGCTTAGGGGGGCAGACCCTGTATGGCTACACCTTC. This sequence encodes CASSLGGQTLYGYTF.

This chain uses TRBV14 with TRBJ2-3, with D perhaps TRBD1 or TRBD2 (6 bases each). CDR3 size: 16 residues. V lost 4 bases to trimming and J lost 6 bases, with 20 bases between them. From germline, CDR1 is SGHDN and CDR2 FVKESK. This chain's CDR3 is CASSPGGGGGQDTQYF. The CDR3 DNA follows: TGTGCCAGCAGCCCAGGAGGCGGAGGGGGGCAGGATACGCAGTATTTT.

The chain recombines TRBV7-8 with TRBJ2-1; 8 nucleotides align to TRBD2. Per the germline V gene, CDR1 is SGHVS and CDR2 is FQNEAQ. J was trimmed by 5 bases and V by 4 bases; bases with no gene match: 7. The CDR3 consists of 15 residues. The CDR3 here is CASSSLAGGDNEQFF. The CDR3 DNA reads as TGTGCCAGCAGCTCACTCGCGGGAGGTGACAATGAGCAGTTCTTC.

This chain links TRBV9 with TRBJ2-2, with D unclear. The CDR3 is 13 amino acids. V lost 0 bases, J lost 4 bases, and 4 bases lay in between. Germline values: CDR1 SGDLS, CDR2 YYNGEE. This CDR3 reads CASSVVGTGELFF. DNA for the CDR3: TGTGCCAGCAGCGTAGTTGGCACCGGGGAGCTGTTTTTT.

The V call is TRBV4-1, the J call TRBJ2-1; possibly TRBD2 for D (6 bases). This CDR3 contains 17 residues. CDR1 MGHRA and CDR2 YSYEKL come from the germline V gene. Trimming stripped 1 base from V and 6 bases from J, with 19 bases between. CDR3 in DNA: TGCGCCAGCAGCCAAGGGACCATAAGCGGGCGGAGCAATGAGCAGTTCTTC. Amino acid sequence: CASSQGTISGRSNEQFF.

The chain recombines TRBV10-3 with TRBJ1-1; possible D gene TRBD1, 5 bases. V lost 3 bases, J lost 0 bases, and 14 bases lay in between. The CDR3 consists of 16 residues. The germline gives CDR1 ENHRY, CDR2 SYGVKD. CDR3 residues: CAISEEGRRMNTEAFF. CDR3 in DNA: TGTGCCATCAGTGAAGAGGGGCGACGAATGAACACTGAAGCTTTCTTT.

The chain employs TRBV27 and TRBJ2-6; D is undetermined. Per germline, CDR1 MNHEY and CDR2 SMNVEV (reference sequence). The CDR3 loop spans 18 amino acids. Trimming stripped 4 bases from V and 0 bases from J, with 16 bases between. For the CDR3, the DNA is TGTGCCAGCAGTTCTGTACTCGAGTTGGACTCTGGGGCCAACGTCCTGACTTTC. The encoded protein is CASSSVLELDSGANVLTF.

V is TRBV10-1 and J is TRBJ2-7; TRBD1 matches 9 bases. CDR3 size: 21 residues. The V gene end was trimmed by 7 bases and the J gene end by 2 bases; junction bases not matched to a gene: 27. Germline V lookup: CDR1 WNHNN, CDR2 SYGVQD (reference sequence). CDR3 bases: TGCGCCAGCAAGACGACAGGGGGAAAACCCCTGGAGAGCTTGTTGGCCTACGAGCAGTACGTC. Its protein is CASKTTGGKPLESLLAYEQYV.

For the CDR3, the DNA is TGTGCCAGCAGTTTAGAGGCTAGCGGGACCGGGGAGCTGTTTTTT. It is translated as CASSLEASGTGELFF. This rearrangement joins TRBV27 to TRBJ2-2; TRBD2 matches at 8 bases. V was pared by 2 bases and J by 5 bases, with 4 bases of the junction left unmatched. CDR3 length: 15 residues. Per the germline V gene, CDR1 is MNHEY and CDR2 is SMNVEV (reference sequence).

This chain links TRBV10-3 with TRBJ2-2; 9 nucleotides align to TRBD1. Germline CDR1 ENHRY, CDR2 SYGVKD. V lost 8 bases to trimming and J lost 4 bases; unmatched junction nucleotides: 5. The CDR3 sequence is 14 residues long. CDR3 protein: CAIGGQGPTGELFF. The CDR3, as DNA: TGTGCCATCGGGGGACAGGGTCCCACCGGGGAGCTGTTTTTT.

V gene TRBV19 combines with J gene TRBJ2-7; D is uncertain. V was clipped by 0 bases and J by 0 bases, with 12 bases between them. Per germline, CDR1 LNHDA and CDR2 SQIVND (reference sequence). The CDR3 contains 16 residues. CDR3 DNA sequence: TGTGCCAGTAGTATAGACCTCACCAGGAGCTCCTACGAGCAGTACTTC. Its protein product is CASSIDLTRSSYEQYF.

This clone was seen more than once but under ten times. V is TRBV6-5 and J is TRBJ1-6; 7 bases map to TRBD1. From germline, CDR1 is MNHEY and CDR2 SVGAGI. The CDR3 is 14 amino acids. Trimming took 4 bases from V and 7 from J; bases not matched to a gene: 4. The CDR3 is CASSFGTENSPLHF. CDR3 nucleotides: TGTGCCAGCAGTTTCGGGACAGAGAATTCACCCCTCCACTTT.

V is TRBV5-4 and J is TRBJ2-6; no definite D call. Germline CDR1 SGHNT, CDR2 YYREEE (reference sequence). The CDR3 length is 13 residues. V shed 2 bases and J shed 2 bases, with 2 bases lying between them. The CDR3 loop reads CASSLAGANVLTF. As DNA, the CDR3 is TGTGCCAGCAGCTTAGCTGGGGCCAACGTCCTGACTTTC.